These 14 T cell receptor beta chains originate from one sample sequenced in a study of molecular identifiers for immune sequencing clone quantification. Each CDR3 protein is one row after TCRdb ran MiXCR on the PCR reads. Found here are around 470,000 distinct CDR3 sequences, around 23% of them singletons; the top ten hold approximately 0.76%. The specimen sequenced was naive CD8+ T cells from blood, with Jurkat cell RNA spiked in. Subset of the sample: FACS-sorted CD8+CD4-CCR7+CD45RA+ naive T cells. The receptors shown here come from a human donor in good health. Some libraries in this study had Jurkat cell RNA spiked in.

The DNA for the CDR3 is TGTGCCAGCAGCCCTAGCGGGGGGGCAGTCGATGAGCAGTTCTTC. Protein product: CASSPSGGAVDEQFF. This chain connects TRBV7-6 to TRBJ2-1; 12 positions agree with TRBD2. CDR3 length equals 15 residues. Germline values: CDR1 SGHVS, CDR2 FNYEAQ. V trimming: 5 bases; J trimming: 8 bases; junction bases outside the gene matches: 7. Combining the CDR3 with reference TRBV7-6 and TRBJ2-1 gives the whole variable domain GAGVSQSPRYKVTKRGQDVALRCDPISGHVSLYWYRQALGQGPEFLTYFNYEAQQDKSGLPNDRFSAERPEGSISTLTIQRTEQRDSAMYRCASSPSGGAVDEQFFGPGTRLTVL.

J is TRBJ1-2 and V is TRBV30, with 7 positions matching TRBD1. Germline values: CDR1 GTSNPN, CDR2 SVGIG (reference sequence). V trimming: 2 bases; J trimming: 4 bases; junction bases outside the gene matches: 4. The CDR3 consists of 13 residues. In DNA, the CDR3 is TGTGCCTGGAGTCAAGACAGGGCCTATGGCTACACCTTC. Protein product: CAWSQDRAYGYTF.

In its sample, this clonotype was seen many times. The chain joins TRBV30 to TRBJ2-2; D might be TRBD2 (6 bases). The V end lost 0 bases, the J end lost 6 bases, and 8 bases lay between the germline ends. This CDR3 has 13 residues. Per germline, CDR1 GTSNPN and CDR2 SVGIG (reference sequence). CDR3 DNA: TGTGCCTGGAGTGTATCTAGCGCCGGGGAGCTGTTTTTT. Protein: CAWSVSSAGELFF.

A note on this clonotype: This sequence may be a read error, since a much larger clone differs from it by one base. The chain joins TRBV29-1 to TRBJ2-2; D is unclear. CDR3 length equals 14 residues. Deletions cut 7 bases from V and 1 base from J, with 13 bases between. Germline CDR1 reads SQVTM; CDR2 reads ANQGSEA. The CDR3: CSAAAAKNTGELFF. CDR3 in DNA: TGCAGCGCCGCGGCCGCGAAGAACACCGGGGAGCTGTTTTTT.

This clonotype has ten or more counts. CDR3 sequence: CASSPTGSFYEQYF. The CDR3, as DNA: TGTGCCAGCAGCCCTACAGGAAGCTTCTACGAGCAGTACTTC. This chain joins TRBV7-9 and TRBJ2-7; D is possibly TRBD1 (5 bases). CDR1 is SEHNR and CDR2 is FQNEAQ in the germline V gene (reference sequence). The CDR3 runs to 14 residues. Between the trimmed V and J ends, which lost 5 bases and 3 bases, there was a span of 14 bases. The full variable domain, in which reference TRBV7-9 and TRBJ2-7 provide the parts outside the CDR3, is DTGVSQNPRHKITKRGQNVTFRCDPISEHNRLYWYRQTLGQGPEFLTYFQNEAQLEKSRLLSDRFSAERPKGSFSTLEIQRTEQGDSAMYLCASSPTGSFYEQYFGPGTRLTVT.

This clonotype was seen more than once but under ten times. The chain combines TRBV6-5 with TRBJ2-7; D remains ambiguous. This CDR3 contains 14 residues. The V end lost 6 bases, the J end lost 2 bases, and 14 bases lay between the germline ends. The germline V gene encodes CDR1 MNHEY and CDR2 SVGAGI. The CDR3 spells CASRRTGSTYEQYF. In DNA form, the CDR3 reads TGTGCCAGCAGACGAACCGGGTCTACCTACGAGCAGTACTTC.

The V gene is TRBV5-4, the J gene TRBJ1-6, with a weak D call TRBD1 (6 bases). V was trimmed by 4 bases and J by 7 bases, leaving 15 bases between them. CDR1 and CDR2 from the germline V gene are SGHNT and YYREEE (reference sequence). This CDR3 is built from 15 residues. CDR3: CASSGRDTENSPLHF. The DNA of the CDR3 is TGTGCCAGCAGCGGGCGGGACACCGAAAATTCACCCCTCCACTTT.

This rearrangement joins TRBV20-1 to TRBJ2-7, with 7 bases aligning to TRBD2. After removal of 0 bases from V and 1 base from J, the junction contained 12 bases not matched to a gene. Looked up from germline, CDR1 is DFQATT and CDR2 is SNEGSKA (reference sequence). The CDR3 has 17 amino acids. The CDR3 DNA reads TGCAGTGCTAGAGATCTTGGGCTAGCGGTGGCTTCCTACGAGCAGTACTTC. Translation: CSARDLGLAVASYEQYF.

A single count supports this clonotype. The chain links TRBV27 to TRBJ2-5, with 8 bases fitting TRBD2. The length of the CDR3 is 15 residues. V lost 3 bases and J lost 2; bases outside the gene matches: 5. From germline, CDR1 is MNHEY and CDR2 SMNVEV (reference sequence). CDR3 sequence: CASSFRLAGQETQYF. CDR3 DNA sequence: TGTGCCAGCAGTTTCCGGCTAGCGGGTCAAGAGACCCAGTACTTC.

This clonotype was found a few times. CDR3 sequence (DNA): TGTGCCAGCAGCTTAGCGGGGGGGACAGGAAGTAACACTGAAGCTTTCTTT. Its protein is CASSLAGGTGSNTEAFF. The chain has TRBV7-9 and TRBJ1-1; the match to TRBD1 covers 8 bases. Germline CDR1 is SEHNR and CDR2 is FQNEAQ (reference sequence). This CDR3 has 17 residues. V lost 0 bases, J lost 2 bases, and 8 bases stayed unmatched.

This clonotype turned up a few times. The genes are TRBV28 and TRBJ2-7, with a weak D call TRBD1 (5 bases). The germline gives CDR1 MDHEN, CDR2 SYDVKM. Trimming took 5 bases from V and 5 from J, leaving 16 bases between them. The CDR3 loop spans 14 amino acids. CDR3 DNA sequence: TGTGCCAGCAGTCCCTCTTTAGGGGCAGACGAGCAGTACTTC. It encodes CASSPSLGADEQYF.

With regard to this clonotype: A much larger clonotype is one base distant, so this may be a read error. This CDR3 fails to terminate in the conserved phenylalanine or tryptophan, so it likely reflects a read error. The genes are TRBV7-2 and TRBJ1-1; TRBD1 is a possible D gene (5 bases). Trimming cost V 1 base and J 3 bases, with 12 bases left between them. CDR1 and CDR2 (germline): SGHTA, FQGNSA. The CDR3 extends over 15 amino acids. CDR3 protein: CASSLGVGTHTEAFL. The CDR3 coding sequence is TGTGCCAGCAGCTTAGGGGTAGGGACCCACACTGAAGCTTTCCTT.

As to this clonotype: A much larger clone sits a single nucleotide away, making a read error possible. The chain recombines TRBV5-1 with TRBJ2-1, with 7 bases that match TRBD2. This CDR3 has 16 amino acids. CDR1 SGHRS and CDR2 YFSETQ come from the germline V gene. As DNA, the CDR3 is TGCGCCAGCAGCTCGGCGGGCGGGAGCCTCCACAATGCGCAGTTCTTC. Translated: CASSSAGGSLHNAQFF.

This clonotype was recorded a few times. J is TRBJ1-1 and V is TRBV2; weak D call: TRBD1 (6 bases). This CDR3 contains 16 residues. The ends were cut back, 1 base at V and 5 bases at J, with 17 bases in the middle. Looked up from germline, CDR1 is SNHLY and CDR2 is FYNNEI. CDR3 DNA sequence: TGTGCCAGCAGTGAAGAAACAGGGCGGGCCTCTACTGAAGCTTTCTTT. It codes for CASSEETGRASTEAFF.